This TCR beta chain was identified during a study of shared clonotypes between healthy human individuals. Genomic DNA for unsorted samples, which was extracted with the QIAamp DNA Blood Mini kit, came from 81 million or so PBMCs. Note on this clone: Its antigen is currently unknown.

Profiling relied on immunoSEQ multiplex PCR, and the TCRdb table lists in-frame clones only, not all of them. The sample has 450,000 to 500,000 clones, roughly 80% seen once. Overall study findings and caveats: The study sampled only blood, and tissue repertoires likely differ.

The CDR3 is made up of 13 amino acids. Germline CDR1 and CDR2: MGHDK and SYGVNS. J was trimmed by 5 bases and V by 2 bases; bases with no gene match: 3. The rearrangement uses TRBV25-1 and TRBJ2-7; 7 bases are shared with TRBD1. This receptor was taken from a woman in her 40s in good health. Some clones in this sample may be carry-over from other donors' samples. Material: PBMCs. CDR3 coding DNA: TGTGCCAGCAGTGAACATACAGGGGACGAGCAGTACTTC. Translated: CASSEHTGDEQYF.